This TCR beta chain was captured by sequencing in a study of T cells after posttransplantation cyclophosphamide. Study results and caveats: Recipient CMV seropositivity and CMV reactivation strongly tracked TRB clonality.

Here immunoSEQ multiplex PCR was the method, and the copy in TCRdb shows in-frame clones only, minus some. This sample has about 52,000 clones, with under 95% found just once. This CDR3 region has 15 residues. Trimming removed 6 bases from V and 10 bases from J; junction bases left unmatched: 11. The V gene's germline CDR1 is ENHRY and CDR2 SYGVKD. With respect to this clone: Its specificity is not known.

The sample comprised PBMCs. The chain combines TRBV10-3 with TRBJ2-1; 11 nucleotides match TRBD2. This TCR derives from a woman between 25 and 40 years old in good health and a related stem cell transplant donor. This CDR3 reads CAIRFGSGGADEQFF. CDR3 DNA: TGTGCCATCAGATTCGGTAGCGGGGGGGCGGACGAGCAGTTCTTC.